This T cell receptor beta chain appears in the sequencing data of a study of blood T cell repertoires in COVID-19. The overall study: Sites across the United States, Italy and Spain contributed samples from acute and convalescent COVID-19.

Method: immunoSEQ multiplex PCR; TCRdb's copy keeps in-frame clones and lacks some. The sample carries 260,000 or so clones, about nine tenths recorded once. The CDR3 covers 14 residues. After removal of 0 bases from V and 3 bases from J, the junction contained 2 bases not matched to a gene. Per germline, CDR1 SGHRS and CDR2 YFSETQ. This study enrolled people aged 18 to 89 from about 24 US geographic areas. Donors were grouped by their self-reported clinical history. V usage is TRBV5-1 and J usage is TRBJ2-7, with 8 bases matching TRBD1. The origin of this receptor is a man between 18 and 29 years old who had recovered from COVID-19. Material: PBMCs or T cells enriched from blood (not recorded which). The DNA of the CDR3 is TGCGCCAGCAGCTTGGGGACAGGGATCTACGAGCAGTACTTC. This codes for CASSLGTGIYEQYF.